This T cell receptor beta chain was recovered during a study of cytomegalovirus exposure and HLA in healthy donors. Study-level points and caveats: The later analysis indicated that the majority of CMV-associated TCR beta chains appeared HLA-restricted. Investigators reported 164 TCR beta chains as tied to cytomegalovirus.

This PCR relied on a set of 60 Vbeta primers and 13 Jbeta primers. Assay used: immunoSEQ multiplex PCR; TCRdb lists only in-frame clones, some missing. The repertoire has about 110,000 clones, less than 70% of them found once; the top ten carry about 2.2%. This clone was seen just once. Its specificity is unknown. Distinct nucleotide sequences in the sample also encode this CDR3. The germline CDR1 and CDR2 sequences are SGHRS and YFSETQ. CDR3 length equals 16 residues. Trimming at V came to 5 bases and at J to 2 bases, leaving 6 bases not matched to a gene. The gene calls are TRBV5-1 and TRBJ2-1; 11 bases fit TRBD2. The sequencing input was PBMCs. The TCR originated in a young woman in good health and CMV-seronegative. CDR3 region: CASREGTSGTYNEQFF. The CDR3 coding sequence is TGCGCCAGCAGGGAAGGGACTAGCGGAACCTACAATGAGCAGTTCTTC.